Following are 13 T cell receptor beta chains from one sample sequenced in a study of T cell repertoires in aging, cancer and after chemotherapy. TCR beta rearrangements were amplified from peripheral blood genomic DNA. Multiplex touch-down PCR with TRB-A/B primers amplified rearranged V-D-J TRB sequences. Via MiXCR, TCRdb re-called the multiplex PCR reads, giving one row per CDR3 protein. The sample has almost 8,500 distinct CDR3 sequences; more than 25% are singletons. The sample consisted of blood. All receptors come from a human donor in good health.

The chain employs TRBV20-1 and TRBJ2-7, with D maybe TRBD1 (5 bases). This CDR3 comprises 13 residues. The germline V gene has CDR1 DFQATT and CDR2 SNEGSKA (reference sequence). V was shortened by 6 bases and J by 3 bases, with 15 bases between the two germline ends. The CDR3 sequence is CSAPRTKGYEQYF. As DNA, the CDR3 is TGCAGTGCCCCCCGGACAAAAGGCTACGAGCAGTACTTC.

The V and J genes are TRBV6-6 and TRBJ1-2, with D hard to call. The CDR3 has 13 amino acids. The germline V gene has CDR1 MNHNY and CDR2 SVGAGI (reference sequence). V was pared by 0 bases and J by 3 bases, with 5 bases between. Here the CDR3 reads CASSYSTDYGYTF. The DNA of the CDR3 is TGTGCCAGCAGTTACTCGACGGACTATGGCTACACCTTC.

This clonotype was detected only a few times. J is TRBJ2-1 and V is TRBV5-4; 8 bases are a match to TRBD1. The CDR3 runs 14 residues. The V gene end was trimmed by 4 bases and the J gene end by 9 bases; junction bases not matched to a gene: 9. Germline assignment: CDR1 SGHNT and CDR2 YYREEE (reference sequence). The CDR3 sequence is CASSPGQVYGEQFF. DNA of the CDR3: TGTGCCAGCAGCCCGGGACAGGTCTATGGTGAGCAGTTCTTC. Combining the CDR3 with reference TRBV5-4 and TRBJ2-1 gives the whole variable domain ETGVTQSPTHLIKTRGQQVTLRCSSQSGHNTVSWYQQALGQGPQFIFQYYREEENGRGNFPPRFSGLQFPNYSSELNVNALELDDSALYLCASSPGQVYGEQFFGPGTRLTVL.

This chain connects TRBV30 to TRBJ1-2; D possibly corresponds to TRBD1 (6 bases). Germline V gene sequence: CDR1 GTSNPN, CDR2 SVGIG (reference sequence). The CDR3 length is 12 residues. Deletions cut 7 bases from V and 8 bases from J, with 17 bases between. DNA for the CDR3: TGTGCCTTGACAGGTCCCGGCGGAGGCTACACCTTC. Its protein is CALTGPGGGYTF.

In its sample, this clonotype was seen a few times. This chain uses TRBV27 with TRBJ2-7; 8 nucleotides agree with TRBD1. CDR3 length: 15 residues. Germline values: CDR1 MNHEY, CDR2 SMNVEV (reference sequence). After removal of 4 bases from V and 3 bases from J, the junction contained 8 bases not matched to a gene. For the CDR3, the DNA is TGTGCCAGCAGTTACTCGCTGGACAGGGTCTACGAGCAGTACTTC. Its translation: CASSYSLDRVYEQYF.

The chain uses TRBV11-1 and TRBJ2-3, with TRBD1 identical over 10 bases. V gave up 5 bases and J gave up 4 bases; unmatched junction bases: 6. This CDR3 has 15 amino acids. The germline V gene encodes CDR1 SGHAT and CDR2 FQDESV (reference sequence). The CDR3 DNA sequence: TGTGCCAGCAGCACCGCCGGGACAGGGGCAGATACGCAGTATTTT. It is translated as CASSTAGTGADTQYF.

The chain joins TRBV18 to TRBJ2-7; D might be TRBD2 (6 bases). V was trimmed by 5 bases and J by 5 bases, leaving 13 bases between them. Germline V gene sequence: CDR1 KGHSH, CDR2 LQKENI. CDR3 length: 13 amino acids. CDR3 amino acids: CASSTGTWDEQYF. CDR3 nucleotides: TGTGCCAGCTCAACCGGGACTTGGGACGAGCAGTACTTC.

The rearrangement uses TRBV6-2 or TRBV6-3 and TRBJ2-3, with 12 positions matching TRBD2. Germline lookup yields CDR1 MNHEY and CDR2 SVGEGT. The CDR3 has 18 amino acids. V dropped 4 bases and J dropped 4; count of bases not matched to a gene: 12. The DNA of the CDR3 is TGTGCCAGCAGTTGGCCTAGCGGGGGGGCGTTTCCCGCAGATACGCAGTATTTT. This sequence encodes CASSWPSGGAFPADTQYF.

Only a few counts were recorded for this clonotype. CDR3 protein: CAISDIAGGGGQYF. CDR3 coding DNA: TGTGCCATCAGTGATATAGCGGGGGGGGGTGGGCAGTATTTT. The rearrangement links TRBV10-3 to TRBJ2-3; 11 bases agree with TRBD2. The germline V gene encodes CDR1 ENHRY and CDR2 SYGVKD. The V segment lost 3 bases and the J segment 11 bases; nucleotides outside the gene matches: 7. CDR3 length equals 14 residues.

This clonotype turned up a few times. The V and J genes are TRBV7-6 and TRBJ2-1, with 8 bases lining up with TRBD1. The germline V gene encodes CDR1 SGHVS and CDR2 FNYEAQ. Trimming removed 3 bases from V and 3 bases from J; junction bases left unmatched: 4. There are 15 residues in the CDR3. The CDR3 region is CASSLGQAHYNEQFF. DNA for the CDR3: TGTGCCAGCAGCTTGGGACAGGCACACTACAATGAGCAGTTCTTC. Variable domain in full (rest from reference TRBV7-6 and TRBJ2-1): GAGVSQSPRYKVTKRGQDVALRCDPISGHVSLYWYRQALGQGPEFLTYFNYEAQQDKSGLPNDRFSAERPEGSISTLTIQRTEQRDSAMYRCASSLGQAHYNEQFFGPGTRLTVL.

This clonotype was observed a handful of times. J is TRBJ2-1 and V is TRBV6-1; 7 nucleotides line up with TRBD1. V shed 11 bases, J shed 6 bases, and the junction held 13 bases outside the gene matches. CDR3 length: 14 amino acids. Germline-derived CDR1 and CDR2 are MNHNS and SASEGT. In nucleotides, the CDR3 is TGTGCCGCACAGGGGCGTGAAGTGATCAATGAGCAGTTCTTC. Residues: CAAQGREVINEQFF.

The chain has TRBV6-1 and TRBJ2-5, with 9 bases that match TRBD2. The length of the CDR3 is 14 residues. Per germline, CDR1 MNHNS and CDR2 SASEGT. V shed 5 bases, J shed 6 bases, and the junction held 7 bases outside the gene matches. CDR3 residues: CASSPAGGVQTQYF. CDR3 DNA: TGTGCCAGCAGTCCAGCGGGGGGCGTCCAGACCCAGTACTTC.

This clonotype has more than one count but fewer than ten. V is TRBV27 and J is TRBJ2-1; TRBD2 matches at 7 bases. Per germline, CDR1 MNHEY and CDR2 SMNVEV (reference sequence). Trimming removed 6 bases from V and 7 bases from J; junction bases left unmatched: 3. The CDR3 runs to 12 residues. The CDR3 loop reads CASREAGNEQFF. DNA for the CDR3: TGTGCCAGCAGAGAAGCGGGGAATGAGCAGTTCTTC.